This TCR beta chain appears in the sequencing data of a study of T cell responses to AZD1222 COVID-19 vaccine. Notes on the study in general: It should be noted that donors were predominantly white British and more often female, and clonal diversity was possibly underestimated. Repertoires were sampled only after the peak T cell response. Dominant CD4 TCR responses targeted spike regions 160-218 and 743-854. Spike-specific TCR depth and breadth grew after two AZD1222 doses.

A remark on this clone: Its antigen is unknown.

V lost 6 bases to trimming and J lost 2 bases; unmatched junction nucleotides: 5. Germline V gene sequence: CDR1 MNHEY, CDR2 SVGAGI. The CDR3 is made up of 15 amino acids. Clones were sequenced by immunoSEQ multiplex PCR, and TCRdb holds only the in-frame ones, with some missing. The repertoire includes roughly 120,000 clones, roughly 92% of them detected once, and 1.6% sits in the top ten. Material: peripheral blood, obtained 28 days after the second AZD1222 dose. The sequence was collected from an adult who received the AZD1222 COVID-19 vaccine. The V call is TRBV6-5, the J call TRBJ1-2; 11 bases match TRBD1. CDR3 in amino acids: CASRPGQGANYGYTF. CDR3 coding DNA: TGTGCCAGCAGACCCGGACAGGGGGCCAACTATGGCTACACCTTC.